This section outlines one T cell receptor (beta chain) sequence together with its context. The antigen remains unidentified. This same CDR3 is encoded by further DNA sequences in the sample. The sample comes from a study of vaccination effects on CD4 cells after COVID-19. Across the whole study: Either the BNT162b2 or mRNA-1273 vaccine was given to participants in two doses.

This table comes from immunoSEQ multiplex PCR, and its TCRdb copy is limited to in-frame clones, with some not included. The sample comprises roughly 60,000 clones, around 68% of which are singletons, and about a sixth rests with the top ten. Sequencing in the ViraFEST assay came after antigen-specific CD4+ T cells had been expanded with viral peptide pools, which were used to stimulate PBMC. Scientists isolated CD4+ T cells after an approximately ten-day culture period ended. The study found no prior SARS-CoV-2 infection in the vaccine recipients, who tested negative for nucleocapsid antibodies. The study, taken as a whole, reports: Researchers report that only 1 of 255 vaccine-induced clones in healthy vaccinees cross-reacted with common cold coronaviruses.

Germline CDR1 SGHRS, CDR2 YFSETQ. The V end lost 0 bases, the J end lost 5 bases, and 8 bases lay between the germline ends. This CDR3 contains 13 residues. The V and J genes are TRBV5-1 and TRBJ1-2, with D hard to call. Sequenced here: CD4+ T cells from PBMCs cultured with SARS-CoV-2 spike peptides, sampled before COVID-19 vaccination. The TCR originated in a human donor who received a COVID-19 vaccine. The CDR3 is CASSLAGEYGYTF. The CDR3 DNA follows: TGCGCCAGCAGCTTGGCTGGGGAATATGGCTACACCTTC.